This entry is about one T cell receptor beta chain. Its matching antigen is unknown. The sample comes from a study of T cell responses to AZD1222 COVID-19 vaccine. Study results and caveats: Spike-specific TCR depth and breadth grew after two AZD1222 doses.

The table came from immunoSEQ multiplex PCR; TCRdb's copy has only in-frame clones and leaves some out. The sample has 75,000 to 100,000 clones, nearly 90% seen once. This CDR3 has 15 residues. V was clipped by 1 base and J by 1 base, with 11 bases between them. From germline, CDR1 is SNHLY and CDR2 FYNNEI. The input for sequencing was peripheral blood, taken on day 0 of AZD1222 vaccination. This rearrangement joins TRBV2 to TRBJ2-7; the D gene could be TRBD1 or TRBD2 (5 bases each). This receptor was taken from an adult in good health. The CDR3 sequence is CASSEGGEGSYEQYF. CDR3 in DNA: TGTGCCAGCAGTGAAGGCGGTGAGGGGTCCTACGAGCAGTACTTC.